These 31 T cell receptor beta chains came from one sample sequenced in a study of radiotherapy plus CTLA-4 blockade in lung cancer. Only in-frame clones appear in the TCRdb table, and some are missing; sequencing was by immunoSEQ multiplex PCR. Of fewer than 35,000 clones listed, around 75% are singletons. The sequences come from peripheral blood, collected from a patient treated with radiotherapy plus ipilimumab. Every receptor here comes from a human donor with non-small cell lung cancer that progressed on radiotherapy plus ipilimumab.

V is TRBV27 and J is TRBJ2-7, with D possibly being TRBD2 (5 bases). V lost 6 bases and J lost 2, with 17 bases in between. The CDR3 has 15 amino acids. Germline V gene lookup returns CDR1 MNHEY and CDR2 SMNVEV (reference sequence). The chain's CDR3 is CASSSAGTRAYEQYF. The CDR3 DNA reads TGTGCCAGCAGCTCCGCGGGTACACGCGCCTACGAGCAGTACTTC.

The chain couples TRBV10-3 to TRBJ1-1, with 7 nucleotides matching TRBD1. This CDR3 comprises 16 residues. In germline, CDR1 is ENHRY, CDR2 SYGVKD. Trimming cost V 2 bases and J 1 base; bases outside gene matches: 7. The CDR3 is CAISEETTGRNTEAFF. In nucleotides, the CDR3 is TGTGCCATCAGTGAGGAGACGACAGGGAGGAACACTGAAGCTTTCTTT.

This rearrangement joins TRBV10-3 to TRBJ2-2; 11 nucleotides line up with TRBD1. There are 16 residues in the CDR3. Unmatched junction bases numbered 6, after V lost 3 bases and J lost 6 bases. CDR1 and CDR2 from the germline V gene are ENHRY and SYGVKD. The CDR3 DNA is TGTGCCATCAGTGACCCGGACAGGGGGCGTTCCGGGGAGCTGTTTTTT. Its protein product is CAISDPDRGRSGELFF.

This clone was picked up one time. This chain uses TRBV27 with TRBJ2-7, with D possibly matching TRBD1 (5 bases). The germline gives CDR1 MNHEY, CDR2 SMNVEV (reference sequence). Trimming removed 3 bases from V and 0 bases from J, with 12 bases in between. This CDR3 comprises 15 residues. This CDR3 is CASSLTAGLSYEQYF. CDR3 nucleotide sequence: TGTGCCAGCAGTTTGACGGCAGGGCTCTCCTACGAGCAGTACTTC.

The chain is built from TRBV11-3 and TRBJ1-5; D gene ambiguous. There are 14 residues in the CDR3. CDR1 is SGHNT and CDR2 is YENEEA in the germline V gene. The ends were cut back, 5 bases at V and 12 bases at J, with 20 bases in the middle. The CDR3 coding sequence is TGTGCCAGCAGCCTTAATCCCAGCGGGAAGGTCCAGCATTTT. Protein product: CASSLNPSGKVQHF.

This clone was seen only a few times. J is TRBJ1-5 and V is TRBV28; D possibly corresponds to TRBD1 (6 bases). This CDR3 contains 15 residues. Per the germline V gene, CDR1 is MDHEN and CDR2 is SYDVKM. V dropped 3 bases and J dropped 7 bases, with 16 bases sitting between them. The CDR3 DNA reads TGTGCCAGCAGTTTCCTACAGGGCGAGGGACAGCCCCAGCATTTT. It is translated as CASSFLQGEGQPQHF. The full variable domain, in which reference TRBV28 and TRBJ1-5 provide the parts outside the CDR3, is DVKVTQSSRYLVKRTGEKVFLECVQDMDHENMFWYRQDPGLGLRLIYFSYDVKMKEKGDIPEGYSVSREKKERFSLILESASTNQTSMYLCASSFLQGEGQPQHFGDGTRLSIL.

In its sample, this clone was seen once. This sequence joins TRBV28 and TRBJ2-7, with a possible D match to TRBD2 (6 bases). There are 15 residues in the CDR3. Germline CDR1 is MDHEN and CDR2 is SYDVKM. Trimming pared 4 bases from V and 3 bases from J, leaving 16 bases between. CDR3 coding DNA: TGTGCCAGCAGTTCCCCCGAGGGAGGCCGCTACGAGCAGTACTTC. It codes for CASSSPEGGRYEQYF. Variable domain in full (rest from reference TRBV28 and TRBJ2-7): DVKVTQSSRYLVKRTGEKVFLECVQDMDHENMFWYRQDPGLGLRLIYFSYDVKMKEKGDIPEGYSVSREKKERFSLILESASTNQTSMYLCASSSPEGGRYEQYFGPGTRLTVT.

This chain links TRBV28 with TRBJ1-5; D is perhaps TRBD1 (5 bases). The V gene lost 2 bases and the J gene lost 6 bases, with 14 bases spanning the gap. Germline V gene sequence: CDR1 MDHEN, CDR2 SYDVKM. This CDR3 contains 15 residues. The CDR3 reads CASSLLGEEGQPQHF. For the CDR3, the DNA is TGTGCCAGCAGTTTACTGGGGGAGGAGGGTCAGCCCCAGCATTTT.

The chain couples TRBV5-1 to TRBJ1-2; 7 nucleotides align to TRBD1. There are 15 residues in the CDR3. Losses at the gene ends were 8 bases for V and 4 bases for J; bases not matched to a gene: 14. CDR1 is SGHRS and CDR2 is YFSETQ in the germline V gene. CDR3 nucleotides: TGCGCCAGTTCCCCCTCCCAGGGGGGCGGCTATGGCTACACCTTC. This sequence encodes CASSPSQGGGYGYTF.

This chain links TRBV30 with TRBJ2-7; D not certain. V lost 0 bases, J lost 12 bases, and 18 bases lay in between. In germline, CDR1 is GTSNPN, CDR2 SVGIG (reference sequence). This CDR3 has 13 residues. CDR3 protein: CAWSVMVYRAPYF. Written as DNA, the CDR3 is TGTGCCTGGAGTGTAATGGTGTACAGAGCACCGTACTTC.

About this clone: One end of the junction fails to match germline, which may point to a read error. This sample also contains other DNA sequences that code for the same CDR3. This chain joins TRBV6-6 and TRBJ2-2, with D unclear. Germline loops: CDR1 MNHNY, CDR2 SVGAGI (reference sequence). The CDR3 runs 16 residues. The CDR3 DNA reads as TGCGCCAGCAGTTACGAAAGGCGTACGAACACCGGGGAGCTGTTTTTT. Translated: CASSYERRTNTGELFF.

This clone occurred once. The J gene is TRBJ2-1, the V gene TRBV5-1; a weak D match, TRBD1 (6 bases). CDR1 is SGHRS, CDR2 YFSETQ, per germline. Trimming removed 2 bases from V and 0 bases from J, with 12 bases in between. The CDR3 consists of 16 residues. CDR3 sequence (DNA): TGCGCCAGCAGCTTACGAGCGGACAGCTCCTACAATGAGCAGTTCTTC. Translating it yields CASSLRADSSYNEQFF.

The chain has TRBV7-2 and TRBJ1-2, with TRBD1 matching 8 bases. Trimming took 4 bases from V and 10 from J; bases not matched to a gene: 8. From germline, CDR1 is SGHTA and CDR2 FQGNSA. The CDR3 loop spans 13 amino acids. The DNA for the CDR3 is TGTGCCAGCAGCTCCGGACAGGGCCTCGACTACACCTTC. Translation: CASSSGQGLDYTF.

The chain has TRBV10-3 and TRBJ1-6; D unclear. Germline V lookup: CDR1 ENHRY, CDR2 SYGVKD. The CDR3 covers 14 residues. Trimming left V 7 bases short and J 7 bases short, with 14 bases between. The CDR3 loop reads CAITQAVENSPLHF. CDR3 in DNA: TGTGCCATCACCCAGGCTGTGGAGAATTCACCCCTCCACTTT.

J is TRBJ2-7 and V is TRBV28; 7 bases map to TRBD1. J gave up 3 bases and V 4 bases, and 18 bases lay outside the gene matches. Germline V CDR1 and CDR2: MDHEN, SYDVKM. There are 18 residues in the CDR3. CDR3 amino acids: CASSSSLNRRGQYYEQYF. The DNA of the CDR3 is TGTGCCAGCAGTTCCTCCCTCAACCGAAGGGGACAGTACTACGAGCAGTACTTC.

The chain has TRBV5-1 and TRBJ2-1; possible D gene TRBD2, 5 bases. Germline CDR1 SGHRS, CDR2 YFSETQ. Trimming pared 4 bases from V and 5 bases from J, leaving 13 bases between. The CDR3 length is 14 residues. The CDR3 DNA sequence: TGCGCCAGCAGCCCCGCGTACGGGGACAATGAGCAGTTCTTC. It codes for CASSPAYGDNEQFF.

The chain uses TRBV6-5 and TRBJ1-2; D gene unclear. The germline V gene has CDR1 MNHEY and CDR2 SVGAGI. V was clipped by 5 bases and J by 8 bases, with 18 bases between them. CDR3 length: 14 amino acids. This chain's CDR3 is CASSERGGYGGYTF. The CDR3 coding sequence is TGTGCCAGCAGTGAAAGAGGAGGGTACGGCGGCTACACCTTC.

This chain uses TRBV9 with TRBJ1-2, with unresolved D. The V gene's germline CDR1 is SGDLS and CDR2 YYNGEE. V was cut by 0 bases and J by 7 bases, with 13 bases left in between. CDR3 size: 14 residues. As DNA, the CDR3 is TGTGCCAGCAGCGTAGACCCAGGCCCCACTGGCTACACCTTC. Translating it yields CASSVDPGPTGYTF.

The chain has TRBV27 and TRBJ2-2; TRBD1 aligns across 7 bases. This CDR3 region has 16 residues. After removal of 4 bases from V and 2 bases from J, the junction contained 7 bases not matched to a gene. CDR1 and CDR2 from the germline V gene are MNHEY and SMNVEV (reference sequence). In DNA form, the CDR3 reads TGTGCCAGCAGTTCCGGGACAGCCATTAACACCGGGGAGCTGTTTTTT. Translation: CASSSGTAINTGELFF.

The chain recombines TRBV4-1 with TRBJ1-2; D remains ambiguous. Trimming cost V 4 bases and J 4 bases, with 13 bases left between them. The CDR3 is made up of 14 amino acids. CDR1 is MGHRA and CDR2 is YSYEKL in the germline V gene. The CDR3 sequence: CASSLLFGGYGYTF. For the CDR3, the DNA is TGCGCCAGCAGCCTGTTGTTCGGAGGCTATGGCTACACCTTC.

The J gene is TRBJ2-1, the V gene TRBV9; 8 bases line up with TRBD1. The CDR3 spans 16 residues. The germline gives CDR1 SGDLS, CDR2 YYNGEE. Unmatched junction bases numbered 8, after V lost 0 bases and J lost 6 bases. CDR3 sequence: CASSVEGTGHLNEQFF. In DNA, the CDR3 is TGTGCCAGCAGCGTAGAAGGGACAGGACACCTCAATGAGCAGTTCTTC.

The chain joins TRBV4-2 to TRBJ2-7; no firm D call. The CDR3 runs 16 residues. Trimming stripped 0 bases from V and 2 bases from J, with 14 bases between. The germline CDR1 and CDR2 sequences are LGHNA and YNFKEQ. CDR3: CASSQDVPSSAYEQYF. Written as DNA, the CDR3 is TGTGCCAGCAGCCAAGATGTCCCCTCCTCAGCCTACGAGCAGTACTTC.

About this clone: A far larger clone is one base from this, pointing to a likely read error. In nucleotides, the CDR3 is TGCGCCAGCTGCTTATCTCATCTCGGGGCCTCCTACGAGCAGTACTTC. Its protein is CASCLSHLGASYEQYF. This chain joins TRBV5-1 and TRBJ2-7, with D tentatively TRBD1 or TRBD2 (5 bases each). Germline lookup yields CDR1 SGHRS and CDR2 YFSETQ. The CDR3 contains 16 residues.

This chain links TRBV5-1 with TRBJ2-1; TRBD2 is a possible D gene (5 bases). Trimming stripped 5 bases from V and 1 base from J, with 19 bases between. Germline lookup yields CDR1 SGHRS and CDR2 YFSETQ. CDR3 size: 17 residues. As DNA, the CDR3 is TGCGCCAGCAGGAGGGCAGCGGACCCCCGGTCCTACAATGAGCAGTTCTTC. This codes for CASRRAADPRSYNEQFF. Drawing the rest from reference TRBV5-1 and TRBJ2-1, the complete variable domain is KAGVTQTPRYLIKTRGQQVTLSCSPISGHRSVSWYQQTPGQGLQFLFEYFSETQRNKGNFPGRFSGRQFSNSRSEMNVSTLELGDSALYLCASRRAADPRSYNEQFFGPGTRLTVL.

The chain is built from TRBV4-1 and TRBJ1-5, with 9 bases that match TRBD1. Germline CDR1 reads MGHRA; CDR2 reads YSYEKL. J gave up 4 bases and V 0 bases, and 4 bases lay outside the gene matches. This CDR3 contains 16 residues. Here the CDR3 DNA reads TGCGCCAGCAGCCAAGATCGAGACAGGGGGAATCAGCCCCAGCATTTT. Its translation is CASSQDRDRGNQPQHF.

The DNA for the CDR3 is TGTGCCAGCAGCTTAGTAGGCGACTACTATGGCTACACCTTC. Its protein product is CASSLVGDYYGYTF. The rearrangement joins TRBV7-9 to TRBJ1-2, with D unresolved. The V end was cut by 1 base, the J end by 3 bases, with 9 bases between. There are 14 residues in the CDR3. CDR1 is SEHNR, CDR2 FQNEAQ, per germline (reference sequence).

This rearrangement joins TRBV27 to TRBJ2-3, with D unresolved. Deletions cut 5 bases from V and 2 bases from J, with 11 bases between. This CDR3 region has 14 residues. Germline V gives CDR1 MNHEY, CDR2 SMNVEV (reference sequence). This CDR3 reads CASSPTPITDTQYF. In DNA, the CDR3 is TGTGCCAGCAGTCCGACACCTATCACAGATACGCAGTATTTT.

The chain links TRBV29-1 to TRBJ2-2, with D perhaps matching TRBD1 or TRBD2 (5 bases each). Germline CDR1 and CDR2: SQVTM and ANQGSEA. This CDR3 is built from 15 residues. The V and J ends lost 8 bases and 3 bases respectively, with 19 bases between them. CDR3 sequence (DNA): TGCAGCACCTCCCGTCGAGGGGCGGACACCGGGGAGCTGTTTTTT. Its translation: CSTSRRGADTGELFF.

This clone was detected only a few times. This CDR3 reads CASSQAIDEQYF. Written as DNA, the CDR3 is TGCGCCAGCAGCCAAGCTATTGACGAGCAGTACTTC. V usage is TRBV4-1 and J usage is TRBJ2-7; D unclear. Deletions cut 1 base from V and 5 bases from J, with 6 bases between. The CDR3 runs 12 residues. CDR1 is MGHRA, CDR2 YSYEKL, per germline.

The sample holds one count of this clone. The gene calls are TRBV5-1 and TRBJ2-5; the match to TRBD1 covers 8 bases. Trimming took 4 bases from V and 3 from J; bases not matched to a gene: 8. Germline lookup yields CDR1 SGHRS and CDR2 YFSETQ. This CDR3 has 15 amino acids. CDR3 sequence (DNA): TGCGCCAGCAGCCCGGAAGGACAGGGTAAAGAGACCCAGTACTTC. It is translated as CASSPEGQGKETQYF.

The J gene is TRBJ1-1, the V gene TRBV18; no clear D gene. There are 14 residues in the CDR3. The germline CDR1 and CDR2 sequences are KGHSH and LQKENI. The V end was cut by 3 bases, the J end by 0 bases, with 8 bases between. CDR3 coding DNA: TGTGCCAGCTCACCGAAGGAGATGAACACTGAAGCTTTCTTT. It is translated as CASSPKEMNTEAFF.